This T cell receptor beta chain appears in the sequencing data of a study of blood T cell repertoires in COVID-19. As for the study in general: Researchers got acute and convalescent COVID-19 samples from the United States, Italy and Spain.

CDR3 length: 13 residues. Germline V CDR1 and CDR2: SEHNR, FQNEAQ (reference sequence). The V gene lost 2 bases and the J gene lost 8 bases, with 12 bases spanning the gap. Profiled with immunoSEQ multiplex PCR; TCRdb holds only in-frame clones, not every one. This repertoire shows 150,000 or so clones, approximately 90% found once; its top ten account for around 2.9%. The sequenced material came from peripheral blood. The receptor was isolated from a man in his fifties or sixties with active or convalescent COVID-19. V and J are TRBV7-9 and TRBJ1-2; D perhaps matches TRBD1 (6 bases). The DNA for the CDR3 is TGTGCCAGCAGCTTAAGCAGGGGAGCAGGCTACACCTTC. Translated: CASSLSRGAGYTF.